A single sample gave rise to the 5 T cell receptor beta chains below, sequenced in a study of identical twins. TCRdb called the 5' RACE reads again in MiXCR, with one record for every CDR3 protein. The table lists a few hundred thousand distinct CDR3 sequences, approximately 15% of them singletons. These data were likewise used in another study, on yellow fever vaccine responses in identical twins.

Sequences were obtained from CD4+ T cells sorted from blood. These receptors were taken from a woman aged 18-29 years in good health.

The genes are TRBV11-2 and TRBJ2-5, with 9 bases matching TRBD2. With 0 bases clipped from V and 2 bases from J, the junction kept 4 bases outside the gene matches. The CDR3 has 16 residues. Looked up from germline, CDR1 is SGHAT and CDR2 is FQNNGV. In DNA, the CDR3 is TGTGCCAGCAGCTTAGATCGAGCGGGGGGTCAAGAGACCCAGTACTTC. This sequence encodes CASSLDRAGGQETQYF.

This chain connects TRBV28 to TRBJ2-7; D ambiguous. The V end lost 3 bases, the J end lost 7 bases, and 7 bases lay between the germline ends. The germline V gene has CDR1 MDHEN and CDR2 SYDVKM. The CDR3 runs to 11 residues. CDR3: CASSFGWEQYF. The CDR3 bases are TGTGCCAGCAGTTTCGGGTGGGAGCAGTACTTC.

V is TRBV11-2 and J is TRBJ2-4; unclear D gene. The V end lost 6 bases, the J end lost 0 bases, and 9 bases lay between the germline ends. Germline-derived CDR1 and CDR2 are SGHAT and FQNNGV. This CDR3 region has 14 residues. In DNA, the CDR3 is TGTGCCAGCAGTAAAAACCTAGCCAAAAACATTCAGTACTTC. Amino acid sequence: CASSKNLAKNIQYF.

CDR3 sequence reads: CSPGTSGRVAGELFF. The CDR3 DNA reads as TGCAGCCCTGGGACTAGCGGGAGGGTAGCCGGGGAGCTGTTTTTT. The chain combines TRBV29-1 with TRBJ2-2; TRBD2 matches at 16 bases. V shed 8 bases, J shed 6 bases, and the junction held 6 bases outside the gene matches. Germline values: CDR1 SQVTM, CDR2 ANQGSEA. This CDR3 region has 15 residues.

This clonotype was recorded a few times. This chain connects TRBV7-9 to TRBJ2-7; D unclear. The CDR3 runs 13 residues. V was shortened by 6 bases and J by 7 bases, with 16 bases between the two germline ends. Germline V lookup: CDR1 SEHNR, CDR2 FQNEAQ (reference sequence). The CDR3 here is CASRRSTSREQYF. CDR3 in DNA: TGTGCCAGCAGGAGGAGCACCAGTCGGGAGCAGTACTTC.